This TCR beta chain originates from a study of T-cell reconstitution after alpha-beta-depleted transplantation in children. General study results and limits: Diversity and T-cell counts at one year after transplant derived mostly from new T cells. At around two months after transplant, the alpha-beta T cells were reportedly derived from several hundred expanded clones that came from non-depleted graft cells. TCRbeta diversity was high at day 60 in some patients (a result of surviving recipient T cells and thymic progenitors).

This clonotype was seen more than once but under ten times. Antigen: not known. The TCRbeta library incorporated unique molecular identifiers. MiXCR was run by TCRdb on the PCR reads, yielding one entry per CDR3 protein. The sample consists of approximately 1,000,000 distinct CDR3 sequences, about 29% of them appearing once. V shed 1 base and J 0 bases; nucleotides not matched to a gene: 9. CDR1 and CDR2 (germline): DFQATT, SNEGSKA (reference sequence). This CDR3 is built from 19 residues. The chain employs TRBV20-1 and TRBJ2-1, with TRBD2 identical over 13 bases. The sequence was collected from a boy younger than two who had a stem cell transplant for SCID, so the T cells may come from the graft donor. The starting material was PBMCs, mostly from graft donor cells, obtained 360 days after TCRalphabeta/CD19-depleted stem cell transplant. The CDR3 nucleotides read TGCAGTGCTAGAGGTCGACTAGCGGGAGGCATTCCCTCCTACAATGAGCAGTTCTTC. Translating gives CSARGRLAGGIPSYNEQFF.